This passage covers 21 T cell receptor beta chains from one sample sequenced in a study of cytomegalovirus exposure and HLA in healthy donors. PCR primers comprised 60 Vbeta and 13 Jbeta primers. Produced via immunoSEQ multiplex PCR; TCRdb's table is partial and in-frame only. The sample records about 92,000 clones, around four fifths being singletons. The sample consisted of PBMCs. The receptors originated from a woman between 18 and 29 years old in good health and CMV-seropositive.

This chain uses TRBV6-5 with TRBJ1-5, with a possible D match to TRBD1 (6 bases). V lost 6 bases and J lost 5, with 11 bases in between. Germline values: CDR1 MNHEY, CDR2 SVGAGI. The CDR3 is 13 residues long. In DNA, the CDR3 is TGTGCCAGCAGCGTATACAGGGATCAGCCCCAGCATTTT. This gives the protein CASSVYRDQPQHF.

This clone was seen a handful of times. In DNA form, the CDR3 reads TGTGCCAGCAGTTACTCCAGTGGCGGATATGATGAGCAGTTCTTC. Translating gives CASSYSSGGYDEQFF. The chain links TRBV6-6 to TRBJ2-1; D ambiguous. The V gene's germline CDR1 is MNHNY and CDR2 SVGAGI (reference sequence). The CDR3 totals 15 residues. The V gene lost 0 bases and the J gene lost 8 bases, with 14 bases spanning the gap.

This chain joins TRBV23-1 and TRBJ2-7; 7 bases are shared with TRBD1. TRBV23-1 is given ORF status, its function remaining uncertain. The CDR3 is 13 residues long. The ends lost 2 bases at V and 3 bases at J; junction bases unmatched: 1. CDR3: CASSQRDSYEQYF. As DNA, the CDR3 is TGCGCCAGCAGTCAACGGGACAGCTACGAGCAGTACTTC.

This chain joins TRBV6-1 and TRBJ1-4, with D tentatively TRBD1 (6 bases). The germline V gene has CDR1 MNHNS and CDR2 SASEGT. Trimming pared 8 bases from V and 8 bases from J, leaving 21 bases between. The CDR3 length is 15 residues. The CDR3 region is CASWQGHNSGEKLFF. The CDR3 nucleotides are TGTGCCAGCTGGCAGGGGCATAACTCGGGGGAAAAACTGTTTTTT.

V is TRBV5-1 and J is TRBJ2-3; 10 bases are a match to TRBD2. The germline gives CDR1 SGHRS, CDR2 YFSETQ. The CDR3 runs 14 residues. V lost 7 bases and J lost 4; bases outside the gene matches: 6. CDR3 region: CASHLAGEADTQYF. Written as DNA, the CDR3 is TGCGCCAGCCACCTAGCGGGAGAGGCAGATACGCAGTATTTT.

The chain has TRBV19 and TRBJ1-2; no reliable D call. The CDR3 loop spans 11 amino acids. Germline V gene data show CDR1 as LNHDA and CDR2 as SQIVND (reference sequence). The ends were cut back, 5 bases at V and 10 bases at J, with 11 bases in the middle. The CDR3 DNA reads TGTGCCAGTAGTCTACTCGGTGCCTACACCTTC. This codes for CASSLLGAYTF.

The gene calls are TRBV25-1 and TRBJ2-5, with 8 bases lining up with TRBD1. The DNA end favors TRBJ2-7, so the J call may be wrong. CDR3 length equals 14 residues. Looked up from germline, CDR1 is MGHDK and CDR2 is SYGVNS. CDR3 protein: CASRQTGVTYEQYF. The DNA for the CDR3 is TGTGCCAGCAGACAGACAGGGGTGACCTACGAGCAGTACTTC.

The chain couples TRBV6-1 to TRBJ1-5, with 7 nucleotides matching TRBD1. Germline V CDR1 and CDR2: MNHNS, SASEGT. J lost 7 bases, V lost 6 bases, and 12 bases had no gene match. The CDR3 is 15 amino acids. In DNA, the CDR3 is TGTGCCAGCAGAGGGGGCTTAGGGCATGGGCAGCCCCAGCATTTT. It encodes CASRGGLGHGQPQHF.

V is TRBV5-6 and J is TRBJ1-2; weak D call: TRBD1 (6 bases). Per germline, CDR1 SGHDT and CDR2 YYEEEE. This CDR3 spans 14 amino acids. The V gene lost 4 bases and the J gene lost 2 bases, with 12 bases spanning the gap. CDR3 bases: TGTGCCAGCAGCCCCAGGGGACTAAACTATGGCTACACCTTC. Its translation is CASSPRGLNYGYTF.

The chain employs TRBV6-1 and TRBJ2-5; D is unclear. V lost 2 bases, J lost 5 bases, and 12 bases lay in between. The CDR3 sequence is 14 residues long. The V gene's germline CDR1 is MNHNS and CDR2 SASEGT. CDR3 in DNA: TGTGCCAGCAGTGAATTGGGCCGTGGGGAGACCCAGTACTTC. Translation gives CASSELGRGETQYF.

In its sample, this clone was seen once. J is TRBJ1-1 and V is TRBV19; perhaps TRBD1 as D (6 bases). CDR1 is LNHDA and CDR2 is SQIVND in the germline V gene (reference sequence). Trimming pared 6 bases from V and 4 bases from J, leaving 15 bases between. The CDR3 runs to 14 residues. CDR3 loop: CASSLQGSVTEAFF. CDR3 in DNA: TGTGCCAGTAGCCTGCAGGGGTCGGTCACTGAAGCTTTCTTT.

CDR3 sequence: CASSSGGAGLHQPQHF. Here the CDR3 DNA reads TGTGCCAGCAGTTCGGGGGGGGCGGGGCTACATCAGCCCCAGCATTTT. The rearrangement joins TRBV28 to TRBJ1-5; D may be TRBD1 (6 bases). CDR1 and CDR2 from the germline V gene are MDHEN and SYDVKM. Trimming took 4 bases from V and 5 from J, leaving 18 bases between them. This CDR3 has 16 residues.

The chain employs TRBV5-8 and TRBJ2-5; the D gene is possibly TRBD1 (5 bases). The CDR3 length is 16 residues. Trimming cost V 4 bases and J 2 bases, with 18 bases left between them. Germline-derived CDR1 and CDR2 are SGHTS and YDEGEE. The CDR3 region has the DNA TGTGCCAGCAGCCTAAGGGGTGCAGTGGGGCAAGAGACCCAGTACTTC. This translates into CASSLRGAVGQETQYF.

This clone showed up just once. The V gene is TRBV19, the J gene TRBJ1-5; 7 bases line up with TRBD1. The CDR3 has 14 residues. V gave up 4 bases and J gave up 3 bases; unmatched junction bases: 3. CDR1 LNHDA and CDR2 SQIVND come from the germline V gene (reference sequence). For the CDR3, the DNA is TGTGCCAGTAGTAGACAGGGCTACAATCAGCCCCAGCATTTT. Its translation is CASSRQGYNQPQHF.

The chain joins TRBV4-1 to TRBJ2-5; tentatively, D is TRBD1 (6 bases). Trimming shortened V by 2 bases and J by 5 bases, and 9 bases separated the two germline ends. CDR1 and CDR2 (germline): MGHRA, YSYEKL. The CDR3 contains 13 residues. CDR3 in DNA: TGCGCCAGCAGCCAAAACAGGGAGGAGACCCAGTACTTC. It codes for CASSQNREETQYF.

V usage is TRBV10-2 and J usage is TRBJ1-5; perhaps TRBD1 as D (6 bases). V shed 3 bases and J shed 4 bases, with 7 bases lying between them. The CDR3 length is 13 residues. Germline values: CDR1 WSHSY, CDR2 SAAADI. The CDR3 coding sequence is TGCGCCAGCAGTGAACAGGGAAATCAGCCCCAGCATTTT. It encodes CASSEQGNQPQHF.

The rearrangement joins TRBV11-2 to TRBJ1-1; D is undetermined. Trimming took 0 bases from V and 7 from J, leaving 12 bases between them. Germline V gives CDR1 SGHAT, CDR2 FQNNGV. CDR3 length: 14 amino acids. CDR3 DNA: TGTGCCAGCAGCTTAGACCCGGGTCGGGGTGAAGCTTTCTTT. Residues: CASSLDPGRGEAFF.

V is TRBV28 and J is TRBJ1-2, with no clear D. V dropped 2 bases and J dropped 8 bases, with 9 bases sitting between them. Germline values: CDR1 MDHEN, CDR2 SYDVKM. The CDR3 is 12 amino acids. CDR3 residues: CASSLGGEGYTF. The CDR3 DNA follows: TGTGCCAGCAGTTTAGGAGGTGAGGGCTACACCTTC.

The chain joins TRBV13 to TRBJ2-5; D gene uncertain. Deletions cut 5 bases from V and 5 bases from J, with 15 bases between. Germline values: CDR1 PRHDT, CDR2 FYEKMQ (reference sequence). The CDR3 length is 14 residues. CDR3: CASSPPLNKETQYF. In DNA, the CDR3 is TGTGCCAGCAGCCCCCCTTTGAACAAGGAGACCCAGTACTTC.

The J gene is TRBJ2-1, the V gene TRBV6-5; 8 bases map to TRBD1. Looked up from germline, CDR1 is MNHEY and CDR2 is SVGAGI. This CDR3 spans 14 amino acids. J gave up 8 bases and V 8 bases, and 11 bases lay outside the gene matches. Here the CDR3 reads CASQPGGLGDEQFF. The CDR3 DNA reads TGTGCCAGCCAACCAGGGGGCTTGGGGGATGAGCAGTTCTTC.

The rearrangement links TRBV11-2 to TRBJ2-1; TRBD2 matches 13 bases. V was pared by 6 bases and J by 10 bases, with 6 bases of the junction left unmatched. The germline gives CDR1 SGHAT, CDR2 FQNNGV. This CDR3 is 14 amino acids long. CDR3 residues: CASRGLAGVWEQFF. DNA of the CDR3: TGTGCCAGCAGAGGACTAGCGGGAGTCTGGGAGCAGTTCTTC.